These 3 T cell receptor beta chains share one sample of origin, sequenced in a study of Ad26.COV2.S vaccination and SARS-CoV-2 variants. The treatment here: about 20 received Ad26.COV2.S at low or high dose, single or two shots; roughly five received placebo; per-sample allocation not given. Samples came from day 63 after the first vaccine or placebo injection. This table comes from immunoSEQ multiplex PCR, and its TCRdb copy is limited to in-frame clones, with some not included. Of around 380,000 clones in the sample, around 85% were seen once. Material: peripheral blood, obtained in a trial of Ad26.COV2.S vaccine versus placebo. All receptors derive from a person between 18 and 65 years old who received the Ad26.COV2.S COVID-19 vaccine or a placebo.

Notes on this clone: Within the sample, other DNA sequences also encode this same CDR3. The chain combines TRBV3-1 (or the pseudogene TRBV3-2) with TRBJ1-3, with D uncertain. V lost 1 base and J lost 2, with 6 bases in between. This CDR3 region has 14 residues. Per germline, CDR1 LGHDT and CDR2 YNNKEL (reference sequence). The CDR3 sequence: CASSQGGAGNTIYF. CDR3 sequence (DNA): TGTGCCAGCAGCCAAGGCGGCGCTGGAAACACCATATATTTT.

The rearrangement uses TRBV7-2 and TRBJ1-3, with 7 bases matching TRBD1. The germline gives CDR1 SGHTA, CDR2 FQGNSA. CDR3 size: 14 residues. The V segment lost 5 bases and the J segment 9 bases; nucleotides outside the gene matches: 10. The CDR3 here is CASSRGTQGSTIYF. The CDR3 DNA reads TGTGCCAGCAGCCGCGGAACACAGGGGAGCACCATATATTTT.

This clone was recorded once. This chain joins TRBV5-1 and TRBJ1-6; tentative D call: TRBD1 (5 bases). V was shortened by 4 bases and J by 11 bases, with 19 bases between the two germline ends. The CDR3 extends over 15 amino acids. Germline V gene sequence: CDR1 SGHRS, CDR2 YFSETQ. Here the CDR3 DNA reads TGCGCCAGCAGCGTGGGAGGGGAGGTTAAGGCACCCCTCCACTTT. Protein sequence: CASSVGGEVKAPLHF.